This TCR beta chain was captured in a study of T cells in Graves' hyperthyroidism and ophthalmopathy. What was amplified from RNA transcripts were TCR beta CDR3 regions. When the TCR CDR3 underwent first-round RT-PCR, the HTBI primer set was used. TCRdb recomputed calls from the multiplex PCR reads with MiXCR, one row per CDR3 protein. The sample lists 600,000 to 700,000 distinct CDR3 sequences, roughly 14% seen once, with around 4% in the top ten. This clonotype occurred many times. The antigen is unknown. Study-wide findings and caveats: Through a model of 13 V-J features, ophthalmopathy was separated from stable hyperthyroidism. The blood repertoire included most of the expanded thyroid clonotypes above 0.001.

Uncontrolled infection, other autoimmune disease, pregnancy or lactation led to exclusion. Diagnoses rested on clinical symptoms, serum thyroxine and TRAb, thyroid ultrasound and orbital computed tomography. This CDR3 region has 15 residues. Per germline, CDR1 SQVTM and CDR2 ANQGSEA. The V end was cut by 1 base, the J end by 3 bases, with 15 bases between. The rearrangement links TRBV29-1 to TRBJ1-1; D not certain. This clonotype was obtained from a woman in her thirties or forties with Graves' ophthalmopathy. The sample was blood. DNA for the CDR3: TGCAGCGTTGAAGGTACGGACCGGAGCGACACTGAAGCTTTCTTT. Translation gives CSVEGTDRSDTEAFF.